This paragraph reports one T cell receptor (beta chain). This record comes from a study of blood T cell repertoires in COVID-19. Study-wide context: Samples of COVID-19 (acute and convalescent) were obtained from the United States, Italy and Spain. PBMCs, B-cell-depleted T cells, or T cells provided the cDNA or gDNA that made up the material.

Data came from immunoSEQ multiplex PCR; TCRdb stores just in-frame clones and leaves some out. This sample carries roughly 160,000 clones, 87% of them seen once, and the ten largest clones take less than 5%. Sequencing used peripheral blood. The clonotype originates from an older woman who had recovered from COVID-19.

CDR3 residues: CASSPQRDSGNTIYF. The CDR3 coding sequence is TGTGCCAGCTCACCGCAAAGGGACAGTGGAAACACCATATATTTT. The chain employs TRBV18 and TRBJ1-3; TRBD1 aligns across 7 bases. The germline V gene encodes CDR1 KGHSH and CDR2 LQKENI. Trimming removed 3 bases from V and 3 bases from J; junction bases left unmatched: 5. The CDR3 covers 15 residues.